These 12 T cell receptor beta chains share one sample of origin, sequenced in a study of blood T cells in healthy people across ages. Primers used in a second PCR of roughly 7 to 12 cycles were a sample-barcoded 5' primer and a J-beta primer mix. TCRdb re-called the 5' RACE reads with MiXCR, one entry per CDR3 protein. The profile shows about 750,000 distinct CDR3 sequences, about 55% of them singletons. Sequences were obtained from blood. The receptors stem from a man at least 80 years old in good health.

This clonotype was counted ten times or more. The gene calls are TRBV29-1 and TRBJ2-5; maybe TRBD1 (6 bases). V was clipped by 4 bases and J by 3 bases, with 9 bases between them. The CDR3 spans 12 residues. Germline V CDR1 and CDR2: SQVTM, ANQGSEA. CDR3 residues: CSVGAGEETQYF. In DNA, the CDR3 is TGCAGCGTTGGGGCAGGGGAAGAGACCCAGTACTTC.

This chain connects TRBV20-1 to TRBJ2-5; 10 nucleotides agree with TRBD2. Germline V lookup: CDR1 DFQATT, CDR2 SNEGSKA (reference sequence). V shed 1 base, J shed 11 bases, and the junction held 16 bases outside the gene matches. This CDR3 is 16 amino acids long. CDR3 bases: TGCAGTGCTAGAGGTTTATGGCGAGCGGGAGGGGATGAGCAGTACTTC. Protein: CSARGLWRAGGDEQYF.

The table lists this clonotype with a few counts. The chain carries TRBV5-1 and TRBJ2-1; 8 bases agree with TRBD2. The CDR3 runs to 15 residues. V lost 0 bases, J lost 7 bases, and 6 bases stayed unmatched. The germline V gene has CDR1 SGHRS and CDR2 YFSETQ. The chain's CDR3 is CASSLASGLLNEQFF. In nucleotides, the CDR3 is TGCGCCAGCAGCTTGGCTAGCGGGCTCCTTAATGAGCAGTTCTTC.

The rearrangement links TRBV7-9 to TRBJ2-7; D is perhaps TRBD2 (5 bases). The CDR3 is 16 amino acids. Trimming cost V 0 bases and J 8 bases, with 20 bases left between them. Germline V lookup: CDR1 SEHNR, CDR2 FQNEAQ (reference sequence). The CDR3 reads CASSLASPSGTLQQYF. The CDR3 nucleotides are TGTGCCAGCAGCTTAGCGTCTCCCAGCGGTACTCTCCAGCAGTACTTC.

This clonotype was seen only once. The V call is TRBV27, the J call TRBJ2-1; 8 nucleotides match TRBD1. The J call could be wrong; TRBJ2-7 is a better fit for the DNA end. From germline, CDR1 is MNHEY and CDR2 SMNVEV (reference sequence). The CDR3 sequence is 10 residues long. CDR3 sequence: CASGQGKQYF. In DNA form, the CDR3 reads TGTGCCTCCGGACAGGGTAAGCAGTACTTC.

The chain joins TRBV7-2 to TRBJ2-7; unclear D gene. This CDR3 is 13 amino acids long. The germline V gene encodes CDR1 SGHTA and CDR2 FQGNSA. The V end lost 5 bases, the J end lost 6 bases, and 14 bases lay between the germline ends. The CDR3 protein is CASSPGPTLEQYF. CDR3 in DNA: TGTGCCAGCAGCCCCGGTCCAACCCTCGAGCAGTACTTC.

The table lists this clonotype with a few counts. The chain has TRBV5-1 and TRBJ2-7, with TRBD1 matching over 9 bases. The CDR3 contains 13 residues. V shed 3 bases and J 5 bases; nucleotides not matched to a gene: 3. Germline V gene sequence: CDR1 SGHRS, CDR2 YFSETQ. The CDR3 DNA sequence: TGCGCCAGCAGCTACCGGACAGGGGACGAGCAGTACTTC. Its protein product is CASSYRTGDEQYF.

V gene TRBV3-1 combines with J gene TRBJ2-7; D is perhaps TRBD2 (5 bases). The DNA end lines up better with TRBJ2-5; the J call may be wrong. Germline CDR1 LGHDT, CDR2 YNNKEL (reference sequence). CDR3 length: 15 amino acids. This CDR3 reads CASSQENGIGETQYF. The CDR3 DNA sequence: TGTGCCAGCAGCCAAGAGAACGGGATCGGCGAGACCCAGTACTTC.

The V gene is TRBV7-2, the J gene TRBJ2-5, with TRBD2 as a possible D gene (6 bases). In germline, CDR1 is SGHTA, CDR2 FQGNSA. Trimming stripped 2 bases from V and 11 bases from J, with 27 bases between. This CDR3 has 17 residues. The CDR3 nucleotides are TGTGCCAGCAGCTTACCAGTACTAGCCAACCAGCCGAATGAGCAGTACTTC. Its protein is CASSLPVLANQPNEQYF. The complete variable domain, with remaining parts taken from reference TRBV7-2 and TRBJ2-5, reads GAGVSQSPSNKVTEKGKDVELRCDPISGHTALYWYRQSLGQGLEFLIYFQGNSAPDKSGLPSDRFSAERTGGSVSTLTIQRTQQEDSAVYLCASSLPVLANQPNEQYFGPGTRLLVL.

The rearrangement links TRBV7-2 to TRBJ2-1; 15 bases fit TRBD2. Germline V lookup: CDR1 SGHTA, CDR2 FQGNSA. V shed 5 bases and J 12 bases; nucleotides not matched to a gene: 14. The CDR3 consists of 17 residues. The CDR3 is CASSPPGLAGGTDTQFF. The CDR3 bases are TGTGCCAGCAGCCCCCCGGGACTAGCGGGAGGCACAGATACGCAGTTCTTC. Variable domain in full (rest from reference TRBV7-2 and TRBJ2-1): GAGVSQSPSNKVTEKGKDVELRCDPISGHTALYWYRQSLGQGLEFLIYFQGNSAPDKSGLPSDRFSAERTGGSVSTLTIQRTQQEDSAVYLCASSPPGLAGGTDTQFFGPGTRLTVL.

The V call is TRBV7-3, the J call TRBJ2-1; 7 nucleotides align to TRBD2. V was clipped by 3 bases and J by 6 bases; unmatched bases: 5. This CDR3 is built from 14 residues. Germline CDR1 and CDR2: SGHTA and FQGTGA. CDR3 amino acids: CASSLGGSSNEQFF. CDR3 DNA sequence: TGTGCCAGCAGCTTGGGCGGGAGTAGCAATGAGCAGTTCTTC.

This clonotype was picked up a small number of times. The DNA of the CDR3 is TGCAGTGCCCTCTCTGGGGGTCTTACCCCCTACGAGCAGTACTTC. As protein: CSALSGGLTPYEQYF. The chain couples TRBV20-1 to TRBJ2-7, with D possibly being TRBD1 or TRBD2 (5 bases each). The CDR3 sequence is 15 residues long. Germline CDR1 and CDR2: DFQATT and SNEGSKA (reference sequence). The V and J ends lost 6 bases and 2 bases respectively, with 20 bases between them.